The present T cell receptor beta chain was sequenced within a study of T cells after yellow fever vaccination. On the study more broadly: When fractions had low cell numbers, they were prepared with SMART-Seq v4 Ultra Low Input. Study-level points and caveats: The booster response re-showed most primary clones: 96% CD4, around 87% CD8. There was a possibility that FACS-sorted repertoires contained abundant clonotypes contaminating from the bulk population.

This clonotype was found many times. Its antigen is unknown. By 5'RACE template switching, TCR cDNA was produced, with a universal primer site and UMIs added in the process. TCRdb re-called the 5' RACE reads with MiXCR, one entry per CDR3 protein. The sample shows 500,000 to 650,000 distinct CDR3 sequences, approximately 16% of them seen only once. Per germline, CDR1 SGHKS and CDR2 YYEKEE (reference sequence). The CDR3 is 16 amino acids. V was pared by 2 bases and J by 0 bases, with 14 bases between. This sample comprised PBMCs, obtained 5 days after the first yellow fever vaccination. The V and J genes are TRBV5-5 and TRBJ1-1; the D gene is possibly TRBD1 (5 bases). This TCR was recovered from a man younger than 35 who received the YFV17D yellow fever vaccine. The CDR3 bases are TGTGCCAGCAGCTTTACTGCGGGACGGTTGAACACTGAAGCTTTCTTT. Translating gives CASSFTAGRLNTEAFF.